The 15 T cell receptor beta chains below were found in one sample sequenced in a study of T cell responses to AZD1222 COVID-19 vaccine. Profiling relied on immunoSEQ multiplex PCR, and the TCRdb table lists in-frame clones only, not all of them. The table shows under 150,000 clones, with about 89% occurring only once. The specimen was peripheral blood, collected on day 0 of MenACWY control vaccination. All receptors derive from an adult in good health.

Only one count was recorded for this clone. The rearrangement uses TRBV9 and TRBJ1-4; the match to TRBD1 covers 9 bases. The CDR3 is 15 amino acids. Germline CDR1 and CDR2: SGDLS and YYNGEE. The V gene end was trimmed by 4 bases and the J gene end by 1 base; junction bases not matched to a gene: 2. CDR3: CASSSTGGTNEKLFF. The DNA of the CDR3 is TGTGCCAGCAGCTCGACAGGGGGAACTAATGAAAAACTGTTTTTT.

This clone occurred once. The chain employs TRBV5-8 and TRBJ2-7; 11 bases line up with TRBD2. The junction had 5 bases not matched to a gene; V was cut back by 7 bases and J by 2 bases. From germline, CDR1 is SGHTS and CDR2 YDEGEE. The CDR3 sequence is 14 residues long. CDR3: CASPGLADTYEQYF. The CDR3 DNA sequence: TGTGCCAGCCCGGGACTAGCGGATACCTACGAGCAGTACTTC.

The genes are TRBV7-6 and TRBJ2-5, with TRBD2 matching over 9 bases. Germline CDR1 SGHVS, CDR2 FNYEAQ. J was trimmed by 1 base and V by 5 bases; bases with no gene match: 8. CDR3 length equals 16 residues. As DNA, the CDR3 is TGTGCCAGCAGCCCGACCGGGACTAGCCTCCAAGAGACCCAGTACTTC. It specifies CASSPTGTSLQETQYF. Full variable domain (remainder filled in from reference TRBV7-6 and TRBJ2-5): GAGVSQSPRYKVTKRGQDVALRCDPISGHVSLYWYRQALGQGPEFLTYFNYEAQQDKSGLPNDRFSAERPEGSISTLTIQRTEQRDSAMYRCASSPTGTSLQETQYFGPGTRLLVL.

The chain employs TRBV7-9 and TRBJ2-2; D is undetermined. The CDR3 contains 12 residues. V dropped 1 base and J dropped 6 bases, with 3 bases sitting between them. Germline loops: CDR1 SEHNR, CDR2 FQNEAQ (reference sequence). Here the CDR3 DNA reads TGTGCCAGCAGCTTAGAGTCCGGGGAGCTGTTTTTT. This translates into CASSLESGELFF.

The rearrangement uses TRBV11-3 and TRBJ1-6; the D gene is possibly TRBD1 (5 bases). V shed 5 bases and J shed 9 bases, with 14 bases lying between them. Germline CDR1 reads SGHNT; CDR2 reads YENEEA. The CDR3 totals 14 residues. CDR3 in amino acids: CASSGGIGPSPLHF. The CDR3 DNA reads TGTGCCAGCAGCGGGGGGATAGGGCCTTCACCCCTCCACTTT.

The chain is built from TRBV29-1 and TRBJ1-3, with D tentatively TRBD1 (5 bases). The V gene's germline CDR1 is SQVTM and CDR2 ANQGSEA. Trimming cost V 4 bases and J 0 bases, with 13 bases left between them. The CDR3 length is 15 residues. CDR3 bases: TGCAGCGTTGCCAGTCCAGGGAGCTCTGGAAACACCATATATTTT. The encoded protein is CSVASPGSSGNTIYF.

The sample holds one count of this clone. The rearrangement links TRBV4-1 to TRBJ1-2, with D possibly matching TRBD1 (5 bases). Germline lookup yields CDR1 MGHRA and CDR2 YSYEKL. This CDR3 is 15 amino acids long. The ends were cut back, 4 bases at V and 0 bases at J, with 12 bases in the middle. The CDR3 sequence: CASSPPGGSNYGYTF. The CDR3 region has the DNA TGCGCCAGCAGCCCCCCCGGGGGTTCTAACTATGGCTACACCTTC.

This chain uses TRBV29-1 with TRBJ2-1, with 9 nucleotides matching TRBD2. The J segment lost 7 bases and the V segment lost 4 bases, leaving 11 bases of the junction unmatched. The CDR3 has 15 amino acids. Looked up from germline, CDR1 is SQVTM and CDR2 is ANQGSEA. CDR3 sequence reads: CSVGLLIAGENEQFF. CDR3 nucleotides: TGCAGCGTTGGTCTCTTGATAGCGGGAGAGAATGAGCAGTTCTTC.

This clone appeared a single time. The chain is built from TRBV24-1 and TRBJ2-1; a possible D gene is TRBD2 (5 bases). V shed 7 bases and J shed 6 bases, with 12 bases lying between them. Germline V gene sequence: CDR1 KGHDR, CDR2 SFDVKD. The CDR3 is 13 residues long. The CDR3 DNA reads TGTGCCACCAGCGGGGTGGGAATCAATGAGCAGTTCTTC. Its translation: CATSGVGINEQFF.

This clone appeared once. The V gene is TRBV5-4, the J gene TRBJ2-3; the match to TRBD2 covers 10 bases. Germline V gene sequence: CDR1 SGHNT, CDR2 YYREEE (reference sequence). V dropped 0 bases and J dropped 5; count of bases not matched to a gene: 6. This CDR3 region has 16 residues. DNA of the CDR3: TGTGCCAGCAGCTTGGGTGGGCTAGCGGGAGTAGATACGCAGTATTTT. Amino acid sequence: CASSLGGLAGVDTQYF.

This clone was observed a handful of times. This chain uses TRBV27 with TRBJ1-6; D not resolved. This CDR3 has 18 amino acids. Deletions cut 8 bases from V and 0 bases from J, with 20 bases between. Germline assignment: CDR1 MNHEY and CDR2 SMNVEV (reference sequence). The CDR3 DNA is TGTGCCAGCCGAAAAGGGTACGACCCCAGCTCCTATAATTCACCCCTCCACTTT. It is translated as CASRKGYDPSSYNSPLHF.

This chain connects TRBV2 to TRBJ2-3; no firm D call. The CDR3 has 11 residues. The V end lost 3 bases, the J end lost 5 bases, and 3 bases lay between the germline ends. CDR1 is SNHLY, CDR2 FYNNEI, per germline. The CDR3 loop is CASSDQDTQYF. CDR3 bases: TGTGCCAGCAGTGATCAAGATACGCAGTATTTT.

The chain joins TRBV7-9 to TRBJ1-6; no clear D. CDR1 and CDR2 (germline): SEHNR, FQNEAQ (reference sequence). V was shortened by 7 bases and J by 10 bases, with 11 bases between the two germline ends. CDR3 length equals 12 residues. CDR3 DNA: TGTGCCAGCAAACAGACAACATCACCCCTCCACTTT. Translating gives CASKQTTSPLHF.

V usage is TRBV4-1 and J usage is TRBJ1-6; unclear D gene. CDR3 length: 17 amino acids. The V gene lost 0 bases and the J gene lost 0 bases, with 9 bases spanning the gap. Germline V gene lookup returns CDR1 MGHRA and CDR2 YSYEKL. DNA of the CDR3: TGCGCCAGCAGCCAAGAGTCCGGGAGCTCCTATAATTCACCCCTCCACTTT. Residues: CASSQESGSSYNSPLHF.

The V and J genes are TRBV25-1 and TRBJ2-3, with D unclear. This CDR3 has 13 amino acids. V gave up 5 bases and J gave up 4 bases, with 10 bases separating them. Germline CDR1 is MGHDK and CDR2 is SYGVNS. The CDR3 loop reads CASSTNGADTQYF. The CDR3 nucleotides are TGTGCCAGCAGTACCAATGGCGCAGATACGCAGTATTTT.